The clone carrying this T cell receptor beta chain was counted at least ten times. Its matching antigen is unknown. Researchers used two-round multiplex PCR to amplify TCR beta CDR3 starting from genomic DNA. Used in first-round PCR were primers specific to each TRBV and TRBJ gene. TCRdb recomputed calls from the multiplex PCR reads with MiXCR, one row per CDR3 protein. This sample carries about 16,000 distinct CDR3 sequences, about 44% of them seen once, and the ten largest clones take about 45%. These data are taken from a study of prognosis after radiotherapy for stage I lung cancer. Study conclusions and caveats: Patients who went on to get distant metastases had lower Shannon entropy after stereotactic body radiation therapy.

This CDR3 is 15 amino acids long. V gave up 7 bases and J gave up 4 bases, with 19 bases separating them. From germline, CDR1 is MNHNS and CDR2 SASEGT. This sequence joins TRBV6-1 and TRBJ2-5; D is tentatively TRBD1 or TRBD2 (5 bases each). The sequence was obtained from a donor aged 50 or older with non-small cell lung cancer. The starting material was PBMCs, obtained before or after stereotactic body radiation therapy (not recorded which). This chain's CDR3 is CASTQSWGMLETQYF. The CDR3 nucleotides are TGTGCCAGCACCCAGAGTTGGGGGATGTTAGAGACCCAGTACTTC.